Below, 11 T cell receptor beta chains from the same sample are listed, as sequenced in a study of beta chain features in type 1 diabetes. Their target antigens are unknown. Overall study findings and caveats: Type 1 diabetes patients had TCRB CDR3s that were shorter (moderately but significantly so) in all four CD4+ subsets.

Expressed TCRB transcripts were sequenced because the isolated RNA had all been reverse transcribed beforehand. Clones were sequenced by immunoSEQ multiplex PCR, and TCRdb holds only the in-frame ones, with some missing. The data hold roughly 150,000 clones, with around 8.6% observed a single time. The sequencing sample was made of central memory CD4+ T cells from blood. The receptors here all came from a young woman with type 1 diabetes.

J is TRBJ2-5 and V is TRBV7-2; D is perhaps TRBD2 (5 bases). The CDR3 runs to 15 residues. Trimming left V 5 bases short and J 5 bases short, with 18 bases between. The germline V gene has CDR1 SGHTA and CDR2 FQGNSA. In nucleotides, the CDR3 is TGTGCCAGCAGCACCCGATCGGGGAATGGGGAGACCCAGTACTTC. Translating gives CASSTRSGNGETQYF.

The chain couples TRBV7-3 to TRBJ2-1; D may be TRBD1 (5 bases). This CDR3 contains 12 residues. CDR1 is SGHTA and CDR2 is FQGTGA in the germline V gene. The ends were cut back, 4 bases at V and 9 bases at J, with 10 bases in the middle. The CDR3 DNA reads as TGTGCCAGCAGCTCATCAGGGCTTGAGCAGTTCTTC. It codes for CASSSSGLEQFF.

The CDR3 loop is CASSLSSYEQYF. The CDR3, as DNA: TGTGCCAGCAGCCTGAGCTCCTACGAGCAGTACTTC. V and J are TRBV11-2 and TRBJ2-7, with unresolved D. Germline V gene data show CDR1 as SGHAT and CDR2 as FQNNGV. The CDR3 covers 12 residues. Trimming took off 5 bases at V and 0 bases at J, with 5 bases between the two ends.

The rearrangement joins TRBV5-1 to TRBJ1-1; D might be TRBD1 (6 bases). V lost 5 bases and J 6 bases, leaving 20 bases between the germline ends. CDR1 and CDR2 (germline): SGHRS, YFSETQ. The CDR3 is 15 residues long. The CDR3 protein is CASRSHPQGGAEAFF. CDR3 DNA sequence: TGCGCCAGCAGATCTCATCCACAGGGAGGGGCTGAAGCTTTCTTT.

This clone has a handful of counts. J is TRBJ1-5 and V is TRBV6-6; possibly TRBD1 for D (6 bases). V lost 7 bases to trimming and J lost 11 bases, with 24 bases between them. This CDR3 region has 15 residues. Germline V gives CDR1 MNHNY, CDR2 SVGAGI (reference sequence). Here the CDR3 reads CASTQGQTNRLTQHF. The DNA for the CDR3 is TGTGCCAGCACCCAAGGACAGACCAACAGGTTGACCCAGCATTTT.

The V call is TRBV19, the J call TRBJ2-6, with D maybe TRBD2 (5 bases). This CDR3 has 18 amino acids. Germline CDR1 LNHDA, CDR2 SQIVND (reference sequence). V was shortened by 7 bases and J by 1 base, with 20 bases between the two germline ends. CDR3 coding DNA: TGTGCCAGTACCTTGGGGAGAGGGCAAGGTTCTGGGGCCAACGTCCTGACTTTC. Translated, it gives CASTLGRGQGSGANVLTF.

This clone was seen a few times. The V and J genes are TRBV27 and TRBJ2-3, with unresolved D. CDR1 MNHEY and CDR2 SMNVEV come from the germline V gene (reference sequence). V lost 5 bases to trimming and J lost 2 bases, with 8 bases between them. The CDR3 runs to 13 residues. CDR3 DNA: TGTGCCAGCAGTCCGATACTCACAGATACGCAGTATTTT. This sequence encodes CASSPILTDTQYF.

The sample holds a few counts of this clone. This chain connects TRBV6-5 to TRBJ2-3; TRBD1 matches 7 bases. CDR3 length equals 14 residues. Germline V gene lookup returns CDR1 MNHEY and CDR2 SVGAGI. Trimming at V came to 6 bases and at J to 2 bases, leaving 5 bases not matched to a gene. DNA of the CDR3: TGTGCCAGCAGGCGGACAGGACTCACAGATACGCAGTATTTT. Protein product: CASRRTGLTDTQYF.

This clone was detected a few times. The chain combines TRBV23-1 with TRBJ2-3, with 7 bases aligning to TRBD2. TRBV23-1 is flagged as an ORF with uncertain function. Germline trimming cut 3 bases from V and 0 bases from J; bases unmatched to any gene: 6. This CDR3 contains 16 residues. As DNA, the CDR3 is TGCGCCAGCAGTCACTCCTTGGGGGGGAGCACAGATACGCAGTATTTT. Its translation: CASSHSLGGSTDTQYF.

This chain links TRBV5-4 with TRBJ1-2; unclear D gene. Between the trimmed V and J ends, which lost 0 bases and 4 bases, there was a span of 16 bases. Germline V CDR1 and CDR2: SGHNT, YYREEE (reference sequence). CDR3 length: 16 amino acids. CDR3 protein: CASSLAPGKDSYGYTF. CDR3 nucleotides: TGTGCCAGCAGCTTGGCCCCGGGGAAGGATAGCTATGGCTACACCTTC.

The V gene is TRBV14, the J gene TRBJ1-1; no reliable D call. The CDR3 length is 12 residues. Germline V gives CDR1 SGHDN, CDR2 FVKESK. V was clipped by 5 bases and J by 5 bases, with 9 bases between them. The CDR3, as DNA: TGTGCCAGCAGCACGGGTAAGACTGAAGCTTTCTTT. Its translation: CASSTGKTEAFF.